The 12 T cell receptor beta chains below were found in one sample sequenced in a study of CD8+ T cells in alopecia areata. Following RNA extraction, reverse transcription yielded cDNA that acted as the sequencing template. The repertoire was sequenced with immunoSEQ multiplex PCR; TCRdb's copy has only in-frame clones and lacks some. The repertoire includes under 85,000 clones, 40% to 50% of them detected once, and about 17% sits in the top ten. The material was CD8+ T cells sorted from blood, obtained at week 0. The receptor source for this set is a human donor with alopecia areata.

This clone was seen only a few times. The CDR3 nucleotides read TGTGCCAGCCGGACGGGCCGCACCCAGTACTTC. Residues: CASRTGRTQYF. The V and J genes are TRBV25-1 and TRBJ2-5; D is undetermined. The germline V and J ends were trimmed by 8 bases and 8 bases, with 12 bases remaining between them. This CDR3 comprises 11 residues. The V gene's germline CDR1 is MGHDK and CDR2 SYGVNS.

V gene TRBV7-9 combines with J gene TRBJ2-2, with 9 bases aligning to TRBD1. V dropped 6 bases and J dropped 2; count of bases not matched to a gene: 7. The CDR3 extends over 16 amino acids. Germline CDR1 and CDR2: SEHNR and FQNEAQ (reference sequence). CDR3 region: CASRPRQGVNTGELFF. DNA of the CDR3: TGTGCCAGCAGGCCTAGACAGGGGGTAAACACCGGGGAGCTGTTTTTT.

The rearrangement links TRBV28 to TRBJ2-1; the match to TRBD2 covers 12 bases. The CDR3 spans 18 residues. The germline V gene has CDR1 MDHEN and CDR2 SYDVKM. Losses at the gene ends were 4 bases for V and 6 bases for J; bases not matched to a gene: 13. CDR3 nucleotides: TGTGCCAGCAGTTCTCCTCTAGCGGGAGGGCCCTCGGGCAATGAGCAGTTCTTC. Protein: CASSSPLAGGPSGNEQFF.

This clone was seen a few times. Here the CDR3 DNA reads TGCGCCAGCAGCCAAGGGCGGCAGGAAAATCAGCCCCAGCATTTT. Its protein product is CASSQGRQENQPQHF. The chain combines TRBV4-1 with TRBJ1-5, with D uncertain. The V gene's germline CDR1 is MGHRA and CDR2 YSYEKL. V was clipped by 1 base and J by 4 bases, with 11 bases between them. The CDR3 extends over 15 amino acids.

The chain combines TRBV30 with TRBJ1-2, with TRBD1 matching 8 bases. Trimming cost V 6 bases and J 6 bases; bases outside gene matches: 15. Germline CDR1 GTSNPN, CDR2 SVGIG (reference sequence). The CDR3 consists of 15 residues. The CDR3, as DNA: TGTGCCTGCCCTGCCCCCCGGACAGGGACCCATGGCTACACCTTC. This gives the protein CACPAPRTGTHGYTF.

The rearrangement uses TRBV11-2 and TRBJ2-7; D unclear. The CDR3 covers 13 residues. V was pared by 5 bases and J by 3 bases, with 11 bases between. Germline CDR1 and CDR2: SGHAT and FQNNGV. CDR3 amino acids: CASSQTSGYEQYF. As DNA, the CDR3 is TGTGCCAGCAGCCAGACTTCGGGCTACGAGCAGTACTTC.

The CDR3 sequence: CASSLVRDRDIVDYGYTF. The CDR3 DNA reads TGTGCCAGCAGCTTAGTTCGGGACAGGGATATAGTGGACTATGGCTACACCTTC. The rearrangement uses TRBV7-8 and TRBJ1-2, with 9 bases fitting TRBD1. Losses at the gene ends were 1 base for V and 3 bases for J; bases not matched to a gene: 12. The germline CDR1 and CDR2 sequences are SGHVS and FQNEAQ. This CDR3 has 18 residues.

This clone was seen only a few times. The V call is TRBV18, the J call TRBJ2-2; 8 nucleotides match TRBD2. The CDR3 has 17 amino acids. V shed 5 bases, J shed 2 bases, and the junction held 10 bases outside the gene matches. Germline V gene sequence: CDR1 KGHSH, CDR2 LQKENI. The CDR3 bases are TGTGCCAGCTCAAGTGCTAGCGGGCCATTTAACACCGGGGAGCTGTTTTTT. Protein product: CASSSASGPFNTGELFF.

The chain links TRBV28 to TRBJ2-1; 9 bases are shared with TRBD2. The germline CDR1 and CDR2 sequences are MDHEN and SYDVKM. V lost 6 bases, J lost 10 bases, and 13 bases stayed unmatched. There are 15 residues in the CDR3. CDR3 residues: CASSRDSGSFDEQFF. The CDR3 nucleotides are TGTGCCAGCAGCCGGGATAGCGGGAGTTTTGACGAGCAGTTCTTC.

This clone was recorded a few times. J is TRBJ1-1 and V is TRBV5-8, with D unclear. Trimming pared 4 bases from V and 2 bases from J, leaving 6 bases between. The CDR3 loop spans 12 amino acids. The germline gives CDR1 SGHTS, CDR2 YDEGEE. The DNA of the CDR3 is TGTGCCAGCAGCCTCAGCAACACTGAAGCTTTCTTT. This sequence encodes CASSLSNTEAFF.

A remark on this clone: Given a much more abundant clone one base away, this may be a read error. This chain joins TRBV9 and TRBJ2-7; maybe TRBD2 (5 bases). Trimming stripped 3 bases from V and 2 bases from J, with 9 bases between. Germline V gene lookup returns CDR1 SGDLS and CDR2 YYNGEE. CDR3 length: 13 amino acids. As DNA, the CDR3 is TGTGCCAGCAGCGATGGACTTACCTACGAGCAGTACTTC. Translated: CASSDGLTYEQYF.

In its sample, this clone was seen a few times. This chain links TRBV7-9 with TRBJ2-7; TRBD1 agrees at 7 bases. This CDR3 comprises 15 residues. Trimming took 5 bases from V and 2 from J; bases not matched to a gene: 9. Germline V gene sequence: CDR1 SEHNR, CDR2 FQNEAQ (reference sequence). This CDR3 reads CASSPAGGPTYEQYF. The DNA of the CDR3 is TGTGCCAGCAGCCCCGCAGGGGGACCAACCTACGAGCAGTACTTC.